This entry lists 27 T cell receptor beta chains sequenced from one sample in a study of graft-versus-host responses after intestinal transplantation. Data came from immunoSEQ multiplex PCR; TCRdb stores just in-frame clones and leaves some out. The table has 95,000 to 130,000 clones, approximately 90% seen once. These receptors have no known antigen. The material was unstimulated CD4+ T cells sorted from spleen or lymph node cells, obtained before intestinal transplant. The receptors derive from a human donor who received an intestinal transplant.

As DNA, the CDR3 is TGTGCCAGCAGCGCCATTCACAGGGCGAACACTGAAGCTTTCTTT. Its translation is CASSAIHRANTEAFF. The gene calls are TRBV9 and TRBJ1-1; TRBD1 might be the D (6 bases). Trimming shortened V by 3 bases and J by 1 base, and 13 bases separated the two germline ends. CDR3 length: 15 amino acids. Germline CDR1 SGDLS, CDR2 YYNGEE.

The V call is TRBV7-6, the J call TRBJ2-7; D perhaps matches TRBD1 (5 bases). This CDR3 is built from 13 residues. V was shortened by 5 bases and J by 4 bases, with 12 bases between the two germline ends. Per the germline V gene, CDR1 is SGHVS and CDR2 is FNYEAQ. The CDR3 loop reads CASSKVREYEQYF. The CDR3, as DNA: TGTGCCAGCAGCAAAGTCAGGGAATACGAGCAGTACTTC.

This rearrangement joins TRBV10-3 to TRBJ2-3, with 9 positions matching TRBD2. The CDR3 covers 14 residues. Germline lookup yields CDR1 ENHRY and CDR2 SYGVKD. V trimming: 2 bases; J trimming: 3 bases; junction bases outside the gene matches: 0. CDR3: CAISETSGTDTQYF. CDR3 DNA sequence: TGTGCCATCAGTGAGACTAGCGGGACAGATACGCAGTATTTT.

This chain connects TRBV27 to TRBJ1-2; D remains unclear. CDR1 and CDR2 (germline): MNHEY, SMNVEV (reference sequence). There are 17 residues in the CDR3. V was trimmed by 1 base and J by 2 bases, leaving 17 bases between them. As DNA, the CDR3 is TGTGCCAGCAGTTTATTCGGTGGTCGGGTAGTAAACTATGGCTACACCTTC. This codes for CASSLFGGRVVNYGYTF.

The DNA of the CDR3 is TGTGCCAGCAGTGGCCGACAGGGCCAAAGTGGCTACACCTTC. Its protein product is CASSGRQGQSGYTF. The chain employs TRBV2 and TRBJ1-2; 7 bases are a match to TRBD1. The CDR3 length is 14 residues. J lost 7 bases, V lost 4 bases, and 9 bases had no gene match. Germline V gene sequence: CDR1 SNHLY, CDR2 FYNNEI.

This chain uses TRBV7-9 with TRBJ2-1; perhaps TRBD1 as D (6 bases). Germline V gene lookup returns CDR1 SEHNR and CDR2 FQNEAQ (reference sequence). This CDR3 contains 13 residues. Trimming left V 0 bases short and J 7 bases short, with 7 bases between. DNA of the CDR3: TGTGCCAGCAGCTTAGCAGGGACAAATGAGCAGTTCTTC. Translated: CASSLAGTNEQFF.

This clone has just one count. The V and J genes are TRBV7-2 and TRBJ1-6, with TRBD1 matching over 7 bases. This CDR3 is 16 amino acids long. J gave up 9 bases and V 3 bases, and 11 bases lay outside the gene matches. Germline values: CDR1 SGHTA, CDR2 FQGNSA. The CDR3 reads CASSLAGQVLFSPLHF. The CDR3 DNA reads TGTGCCAGCAGCTTGGCTGGACAGGTTTTATTTTCACCCCTCCACTTT.

This chain connects TRBV10-3 to TRBJ1-5; tentative D call: TRBD1 (5 bases). The germline V gene has CDR1 ENHRY and CDR2 SYGVKD. Trimming took 4 bases from V and 6 from J, leaving 7 bases between them. The CDR3 runs 12 residues. CDR3 sequence reads: CAISVQGQPQHF. The CDR3, as DNA: TGTGCCATCAGTGTGCAGGGTCAGCCCCAGCATTTT.

CDR3 protein: CASSPSYIGTGGFSYEQYF. CDR3 coding DNA: TGTGCCAGTAGCCCCAGTTACATCGGGACAGGGGGGTTCTCCTACGAGCAGTACTTC. The genes are TRBV19 and TRBJ2-7, with 11 bases that match TRBD1. The germline CDR1 and CDR2 sequences are LNHDA and SQIVND (reference sequence). This CDR3 has 19 amino acids. The V and J ends lost 6 bases and 0 bases, in that order; junction bases with no gene match: 16.

This rearrangement joins TRBV4-1 to TRBJ2-6; TRBD2 aligns across 7 bases. The CDR3 length is 17 residues. V lost 6 bases to trimming and J lost 0 bases; unmatched junction nucleotides: 8. Germline V lookup: CDR1 MGHRA, CDR2 YSYEKL. CDR3 in DNA: TGCGCCAGCAGTGAGGGAGGGTGGAACTCTGGGGCCAACGTCCTGACTTTC. This gives the protein CASSEGGWNSGANVLTF.

The chain carries TRBV9 and TRBJ2-7; 7 positions agree with TRBD1. The CDR3 is 15 residues long. Trimming removed 3 bases from V and 0 bases from J; junction bases left unmatched: 6. Per the germline V gene, CDR1 is SGDLS and CDR2 is YYNGEE. The CDR3 loop reads CASSAGTASSYEQYF. CDR3 DNA sequence: TGTGCCAGCAGCGCCGGGACAGCGAGCTCCTACGAGCAGTACTTC.

The chain uses TRBV6-6 and TRBJ2-2; tentative D call: TRBD2 (5 bases). The germline V gene encodes CDR1 MNHNY and CDR2 SVGAGI (reference sequence). The CDR3 is 14 amino acids. Deletions cut 6 bases from V and 7 bases from J, with 15 bases between. The CDR3 sequence: CASRARAVGGELFF. In DNA, the CDR3 is TGTGCCAGCAGGGCCCGAGCGGTAGGCGGGGAGCTGTTTTTT.

The rearrangement links TRBV12-5 to TRBJ1-3; no clear D gene. CDR1 and CDR2 from the germline V gene are LGHNT and FRNRAP. The V end lost 2 bases, the J end lost 4 bases, and 6 bases lay between the germline ends. The CDR3 runs 13 residues. The CDR3 loop is CASGLFMGNTIYF. The DNA for the CDR3 is TGTGCTAGTGGTTTGTTTATGGGAAACACCATATATTTT.

The V gene is TRBV30, the J gene TRBJ2-2; D perhaps matches TRBD1 (8 bases). The CDR3 contains 16 residues. V lost 0 bases and J lost 4, with 15 bases in between. CDR1 and CDR2 from the germline V gene are GTSNPN and SVGIG (reference sequence). For the CDR3, the DNA is TGTGCCTGGAGTGTACAAACAGGGGGGGGCACCGGGGAGCTGTTTTTT. Translated: CAWSVQTGGGTGELFF. Based on the CDR3 plus reference TRBV30 and TRBJ2-2, the full variable domain is SQTIHQWPATLVQPVGSPLSLECTVEGTSNPNLYWYRQAAGRGLQLLFYSVGIGQISSEVPQNLSASRPQDRQFILSSKKLLLSDSGFYLCAWSVQTGGGTGELFFGEGSRLTVL.

The chain is built from TRBV4-1 and TRBJ1-2; D remains ambiguous. Germline-derived CDR1 and CDR2 are MGHRA and YSYEKL. V gave up 2 bases and J gave up 6 bases, with 19 bases separating them. This CDR3 spans 16 amino acids. CDR3 DNA: TGCGCCAGCAGCCAACCCTGGAGGGAACGGCTTAATGGCTACACCTTC. It yields the protein CASSQPWRERLNGYTF.

In this sample, this clone turned up a few times. The chain employs TRBV5-8 and TRBJ1-1; TRBD1 is a possible D gene (5 bases). The CDR3 spans 13 residues. The germline V gene has CDR1 SGHTS and CDR2 YDEGEE. Trimming pared 7 bases from V and 2 bases from J, leaving 12 bases between. The CDR3 sequence is CASFRDLNTEAFF. For the CDR3, the DNA is TGTGCCAGCTTCAGGGACTTAAACACTGAAGCTTTCTTT.

This rearrangement joins TRBV6-1 to TRBJ2-7; 11 bases match TRBD1. Germline CDR1 and CDR2: MNHNS and SASEGT. The CDR3 sequence is 16 residues long. V lost 1 base, J lost 3 bases, and 5 bases stayed unmatched. CDR3 protein: CASSEGTGGPLYEQYF. Written as DNA, the CDR3 is TGTGCCAGCAGTGAAGGGACAGGGGGCCCCCTCTACGAGCAGTACTTC.

The V and J genes are TRBV30 and TRBJ2-5, with a weak D call TRBD1 (5 bases). V was cut by 0 bases and J by 5 bases, with 13 bases left in between. The V gene's germline CDR1 is GTSNPN and CDR2 SVGIG (reference sequence). The CDR3 covers 14 residues. In DNA, the CDR3 is TGTGCCTGGAGTGTGGTTAGGGGCCAGGAGACCCAGTACTTC. Its protein product is CAWSVVRGQETQYF.

CDR3 sequence reads: CASSHNRGSSYEQYF. CDR3 nucleotide sequence: TGTGCCAGCAGTCATAACAGGGGGAGCTCCTACGAGCAGTACTTC. V usage is TRBV2 and J usage is TRBJ2-7; TRBD1 matches at 8 bases. CDR3 size: 15 residues. Germline assignment: CDR1 SNHLY and CDR2 FYNNEI. V lost 5 bases to trimming and J lost 0 bases; unmatched junction nucleotides: 6.

The J gene is TRBJ1-1, the V gene TRBV6-6; possible D gene TRBD1, 5 bases. The ends were cut back, 4 bases at V and 7 bases at J, with 7 bases in the middle. This CDR3 region has 11 residues. Germline V gene lookup returns CDR1 MNHNY and CDR2 SVGAGI (reference sequence). DNA of the CDR3: TGTGCCAGCAGTTCAGGGATTGAAGCTTTCTTT. Translated: CASSSGIEAFF.

The gene calls are TRBV28 and TRBJ2-1; 9 nucleotides align to TRBD1. The trim removed 4 bases at V and 7 bases at J, leaving 8 bases unmatched. The CDR3 sequence is 15 residues long. From germline, CDR1 is MDHEN and CDR2 SYDVKM. The CDR3 region has the DNA TGTGCCAGCAGTTCTGGGACAGGGCCCTCAAATGAGCAGTTCTTC. This translates into CASSSGTGPSNEQFF.

V and J are TRBV6-5 and TRBJ2-5, with 11 positions matching TRBD2. The V gene's germline CDR1 is MNHEY and CDR2 SVGAGI. With V trimmed by 10 bases and J by 1 base, 5 bases remained unmatched. This CDR3 contains 14 residues. The CDR3, as DNA: TGTGCCACCTTAGCGGGGGGGTCCCAAGAGACCCAGTACTTC. Translating it yields CATLAGGSQETQYF.

This chain joins TRBV2 and TRBJ2-2, with TRBD1 as a possible D gene (5 bases). Germline V gene lookup returns CDR1 SNHLY and CDR2 FYNNEI. Trimming pared 3 bases from V and 6 bases from J, leaving 8 bases between. This CDR3 is 13 amino acids long. CDR3 sequence reads: CASSDRVSGELFF. Here the CDR3 DNA reads TGTGCCAGCAGTGACAGGGTATCCGGGGAGCTGTTTTTT.

The CDR3 DNA follows: TGCGCCAGCAGCTTGGGCCACGTGAGCTCCTACGAGCAGTACTTC. Translation gives CASSLGHVSSYEQYF. The chain carries TRBV5-1 and TRBJ2-7; no clear D. V was cut by 0 bases and J by 0 bases, with 10 bases left in between. Germline-derived CDR1 and CDR2 are SGHRS and YFSETQ. This CDR3 region has 15 residues.

This chain joins TRBV20-1 and TRBJ2-7; TRBD2 is a possible D gene (5 bases). From germline, CDR1 is DFQATT and CDR2 SNEGSKA (reference sequence). This CDR3 spans 11 amino acids. V was trimmed by 3 bases and J by 5 bases, leaving 8 bases between them. The CDR3 DNA sequence: TGCAGTGCTAGTGCCGGGGACGAGCAGTACTTC. Protein product: CSASAGDEQYF.

The V and J genes are TRBV7-9 and TRBJ1-3; D is possibly TRBD1 (6 bases). With 3 bases removed from V and 1 base from J, the gap between germline ends came to 10 bases. CDR3 length equals 15 residues. Germline CDR1 SEHNR, CDR2 FQNEAQ (reference sequence). The CDR3 sequence: CASSLSTGSGNTIYF. CDR3 bases: TGTGCCAGCAGCTTGTCGACAGGATCTGGAAACACCATATATTTT.

The chain joins TRBV5-1 to TRBJ1-1; TRBD1 matches 7 bases. CDR3 length equals 15 residues. The V gene end was trimmed by 4 bases and the J gene end by 2 bases; junction bases not matched to a gene: 8. Germline values: CDR1 SGHRS, CDR2 YFSETQ. This CDR3 reads CASSKETGINTEAFF. The DNA for the CDR3 is TGCGCCAGCAGCAAGGAGACAGGGATTAACACTGAAGCTTTCTTT.